This T cell receptor (beta chain) was captured in a study of blood T cell repertoires in COVID-19 (dated by TCRdb to 2018 to 2020). General notes on the study: Collaborator samples came from the United States, Italy and Spain and covered acute and convalescent phases of COVID-19. HLA class I and class II types, where available, came from metadata supplied by the sample provider rather than from assay-based typing. Subjects who had been exposed to COVID-19, were actively infected with it, or had recovered from it provided the deeply sampled blood TCRbeta repertoires that made up the dataset. The prospective study material was composed of cDNA or gDNA derived from T cells, B-cell-depleted T cells, or PBMCs. The repertoires were released in a freely available public database intended as a resource for research on the immune response to SARS-CoV-2. Samples were obtained from the ongoing ImmuneRACE study (first 160 participants) and from 950 to 1,500 subjects provided by 6 global collaborators. Sample metadata almost always included a de-identified subject ID, COVID-19 status, age in years and sex. The full study reports these points: Clinical and demographic metadata were provided uncurated, with the amount varying by source and participant.

Details on this clone: Its antigen is not yet known. Nothing much larger sits one base from this clone, and base qualities are not available.

After removal of 3 bases from V and 6 bases from J, the junction retains 6 bases not matched to a gene. Per the germline V gene, SGHRS is the CDR1 and YFSETQ is the CDR2. The cysteine opens and the phenylalanine closes a CDR3 of 14 amino acids. CDR3 DNA is the only sequence kept; it has 42 bases, read in frame from the first base. The collaborating institutions used their own protocols to collect whole blood in K2EDTA tubes. For TCRbeta analysis, collaborators shipped samples in one of three forms: frozen whole blood, isolated PBMCs, or DNA extracted from either of those sample types. TCRbeta CDR3 regions were amplified from genomic DNA by means of the immunoSEQ Assay, a bias-controlled multiplex PCR. Concerning the study's data processing: Nucleated cell counts per sample were estimated from amplification of reference gene primers within the assay. To quantify the absolute abundance of each unique TCRbeta CDR3 rearrangement, sequence reads were collapsed and filtered. For each sample, productive Simpson clonality was calculated by taking the square root of Simpson's diversity index across productive rearrangements. Imported from immuneACCESS, the table was reduced by TCRdb to in-frame sequences with V and J called. These copies leave out some clones; in studies compared against another copy, an unresolved V gene accounts for under half, and the cause of the remainder is not known. V and J calls and clone size are given by that table; D and trimming were obtained from the DNA. In this sample the table shows over 85,000 clones, roughly 85% of which occur a single time. The top ten constitute 3.5% to 5.5% of the sample.

Sequencing input: peripheral blood. Recombination joined TRBV5-1 with TRBJ2-3, with 8 central nucleotides matching TRBD2. This clonotype originated in a man between 65 and 79 years old with acute or convalescent COVID-19. The encoded CDR3 is CASSSGGAPDTQYF. The DNA sequence is TGCGCCAGCAGCTCGGGGGGGGCCCCGGATACGCAGTATTTT. The reference TRBV5-1 and TRBJ2-3 proteins fill in what lies around the CDR3, so the full variable domain reads KAGVTQTPRYLIKTRGQQVTLSCSPISGHRSVSWYQQTPGQGLQFLFEYFSETQRNKGNFPGRFSGRQFSNSRSEMNVSTLELGDSALYLCASSSGGAPDTQYFGPGTRLTVL.